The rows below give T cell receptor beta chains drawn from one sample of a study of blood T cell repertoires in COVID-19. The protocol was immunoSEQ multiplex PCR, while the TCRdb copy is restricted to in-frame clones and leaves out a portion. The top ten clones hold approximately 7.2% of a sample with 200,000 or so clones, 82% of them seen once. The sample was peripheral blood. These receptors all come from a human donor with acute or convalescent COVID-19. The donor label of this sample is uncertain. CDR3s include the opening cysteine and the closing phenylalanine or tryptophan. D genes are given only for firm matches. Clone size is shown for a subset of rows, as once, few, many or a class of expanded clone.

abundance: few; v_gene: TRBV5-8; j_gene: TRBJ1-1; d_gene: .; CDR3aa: CASSLRGNTEAFF; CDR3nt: TGTGCCAGCAGCTTACGGGGGAACACTGAAGCTTTCTTT
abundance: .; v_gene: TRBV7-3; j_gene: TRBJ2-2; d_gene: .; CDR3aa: CASSPVGGGELFF; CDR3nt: TGTGCCAGCAGCCCCGTCGGCGGCGGGGAGCTGTTTTTT
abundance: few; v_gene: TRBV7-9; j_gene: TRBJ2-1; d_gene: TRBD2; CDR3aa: CASGTSFNEQFF; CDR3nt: TGTGCCAGCGGGACTAGCTTCAATGAGCAGTTCTTC
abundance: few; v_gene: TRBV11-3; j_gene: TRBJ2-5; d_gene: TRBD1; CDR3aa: CASSRGGQGRETQYF; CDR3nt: TGTGCCAGCAGCAGAGGAGGACAGGGGAGAGAGACCCAGTACTTC
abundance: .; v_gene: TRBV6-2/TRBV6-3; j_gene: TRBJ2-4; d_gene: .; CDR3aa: CASSYNREDKNIQYF; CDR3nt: TGTGCCAGCAGTTATAACAGGGAAGACAAAAACATTCAGTACTTC
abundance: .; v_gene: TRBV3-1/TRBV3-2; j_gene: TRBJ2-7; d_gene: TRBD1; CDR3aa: CASSQGPGTVYEQHF; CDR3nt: TGTGCCAGCAGCCAAGGTCCCGGGACAGTCTACGAGCAGCACTTC
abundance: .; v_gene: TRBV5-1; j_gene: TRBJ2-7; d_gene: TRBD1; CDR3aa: CASSLGGQGSYEQYF; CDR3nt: TGCGCCAGCAGCTTAGGAGGACAGGGGAGTTACGAGCAGTACTTC
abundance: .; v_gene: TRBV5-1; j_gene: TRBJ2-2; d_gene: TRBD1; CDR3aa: CASSPPGTGYPNTGELFF; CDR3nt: TGCGCCAGCAGCCCGCCCGGGACAGGGTACCCGAACACCGGGGAGCTGTTTTTT
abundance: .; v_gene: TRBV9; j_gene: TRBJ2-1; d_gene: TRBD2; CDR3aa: CASSVASGHHNEQFF; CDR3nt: TGTGCCAGCAGCGTAGCTAGCGGACACCACAATGAGCAGTTCTTC
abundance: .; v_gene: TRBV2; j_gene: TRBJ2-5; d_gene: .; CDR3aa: CASSEGSLGTQYF; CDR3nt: TGTGCCAGCAGTGAGGGCAGCTTAGGCACCCAGTACTTC
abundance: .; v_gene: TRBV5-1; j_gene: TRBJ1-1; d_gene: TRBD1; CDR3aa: CASSATGVNTEAFF; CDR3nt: TGCGCCAGCAGCGCGACAGGGGTGAACACTGAAGCTTTCTTT
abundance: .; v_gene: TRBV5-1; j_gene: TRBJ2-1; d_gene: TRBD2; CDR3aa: CASSGLAGAVGDNEQFF; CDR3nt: TGCGCCAGCAGCGGACTAGCGGGAGCAGTCGGCGACAATGAGCAGTTCTTC
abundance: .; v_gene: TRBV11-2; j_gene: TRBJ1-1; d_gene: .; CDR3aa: CASSPGVSTGNTEAFF; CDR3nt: TGTGCCAGCAGCCCCGGGGTGTCGACGGGGAACACTGAAGCTTTCTTT
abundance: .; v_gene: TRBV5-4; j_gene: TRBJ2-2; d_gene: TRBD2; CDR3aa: CASSSGGVAVNTGELFF; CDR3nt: TGTGCCAGCAGCTCCGGGGGGGTAGCGGTAAACACCGGGGAGCTGTTTTTT
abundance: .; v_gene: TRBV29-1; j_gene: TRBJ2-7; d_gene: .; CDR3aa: CSVGGSGTDKASYEQYF; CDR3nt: TGCAGCGTCGGAGGGAGTGGCACCGATAAAGCCAGCTACGAGCAGTACTTC
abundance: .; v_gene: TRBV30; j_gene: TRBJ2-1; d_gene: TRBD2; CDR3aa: CAWSVGLVTSVLNEQFF; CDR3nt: TGTGCCTGGAGTGTAGGGTTGGTGACTAGCGTCCTCAATGAGCAGTTCTTC
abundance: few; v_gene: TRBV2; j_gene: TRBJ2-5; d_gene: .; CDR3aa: CASSEDKGRSETQYF; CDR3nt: TGTGCCAGCAGTGAAGATAAGGGGAGGTCTGAGACCCAGTACTTC
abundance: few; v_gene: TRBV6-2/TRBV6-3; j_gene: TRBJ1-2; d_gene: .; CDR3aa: CASSGQGNYGYTF; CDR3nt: TGTGCCAGCAGCGGGCAGGGGAACTATGGCTACACCTTC
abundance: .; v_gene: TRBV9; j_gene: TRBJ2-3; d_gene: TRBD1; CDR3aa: CASSPQGARTDTQYF; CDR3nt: TGTGCCAGCAGCCCTCAGGGGGCGCGCACAGATACGCAGTATTTT
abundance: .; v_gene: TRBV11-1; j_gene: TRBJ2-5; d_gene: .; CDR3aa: CASSLADSSETQYF; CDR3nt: TGTGCCAGCAGCTTAGCGGACAGTTCGGAGACCCAGTACTTC